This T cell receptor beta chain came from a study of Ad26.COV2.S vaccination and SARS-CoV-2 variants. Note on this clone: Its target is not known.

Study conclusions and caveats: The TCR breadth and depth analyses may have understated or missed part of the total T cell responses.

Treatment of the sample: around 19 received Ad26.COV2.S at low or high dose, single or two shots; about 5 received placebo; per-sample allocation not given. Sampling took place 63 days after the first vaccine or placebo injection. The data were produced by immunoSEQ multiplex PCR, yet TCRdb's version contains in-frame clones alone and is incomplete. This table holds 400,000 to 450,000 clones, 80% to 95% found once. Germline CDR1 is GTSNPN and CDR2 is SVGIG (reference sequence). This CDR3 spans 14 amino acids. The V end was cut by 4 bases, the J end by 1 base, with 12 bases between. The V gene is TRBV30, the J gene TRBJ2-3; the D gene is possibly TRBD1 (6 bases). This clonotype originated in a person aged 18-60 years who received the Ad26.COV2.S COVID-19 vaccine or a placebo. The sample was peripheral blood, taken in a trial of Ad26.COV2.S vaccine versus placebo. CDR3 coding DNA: TGTGCCTGGAAAGGGGGATTCGGCACAGATACGCAGTATTTT. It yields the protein CAWKGGFGTDTQYF.